A single T cell receptor (beta chain) is shown here with its context. Its antigen is as yet unknown. The junction and the germline gene differ at one end; a read error may be behind it. CDR1 SGHAT and CDR2 FQNNGV come from the germline V gene. The CDR3 covers 12 residues. This entry is derived from a study of T cells in Graves' hyperthyroidism and ophthalmopathy. Study background: Peripheral blood was secured at the point of initial diagnosis, before any treatment.

There were TCR beta CDR3 regions amplified from RNA transcripts. Primed by the HTBI set, a first-round RT-PCR was run on the TCR CDR3. MiXCR, applied by TCRdb to the multiplex PCR reads, yields one record per CDR3 protein. The data show hundreds of thousands of distinct CDR3 sequences, roughly 22% seen once. Study conclusions and caveats: Blood also showed most of the thyroid clonotypes that were expanded above 0.001. Prediction of ophthalmopathy progression came a median roughly 6.7 months pre-onset.

Out of approximately 10 ml of fresh peripheral blood came the PBMCs. The rearrangement links TRBV11-2 to TRBJ2-2; tentatively, D is TRBD1 (6 bases). The sample was blood. This sequence originates from an older woman with Graves' ophthalmopathy. CDR3 sequence (DNA): TGTGCCAGCAGCTCGATAAACAGGGACCTGTTTTTT. Translation gives CASSSINRDLFF.